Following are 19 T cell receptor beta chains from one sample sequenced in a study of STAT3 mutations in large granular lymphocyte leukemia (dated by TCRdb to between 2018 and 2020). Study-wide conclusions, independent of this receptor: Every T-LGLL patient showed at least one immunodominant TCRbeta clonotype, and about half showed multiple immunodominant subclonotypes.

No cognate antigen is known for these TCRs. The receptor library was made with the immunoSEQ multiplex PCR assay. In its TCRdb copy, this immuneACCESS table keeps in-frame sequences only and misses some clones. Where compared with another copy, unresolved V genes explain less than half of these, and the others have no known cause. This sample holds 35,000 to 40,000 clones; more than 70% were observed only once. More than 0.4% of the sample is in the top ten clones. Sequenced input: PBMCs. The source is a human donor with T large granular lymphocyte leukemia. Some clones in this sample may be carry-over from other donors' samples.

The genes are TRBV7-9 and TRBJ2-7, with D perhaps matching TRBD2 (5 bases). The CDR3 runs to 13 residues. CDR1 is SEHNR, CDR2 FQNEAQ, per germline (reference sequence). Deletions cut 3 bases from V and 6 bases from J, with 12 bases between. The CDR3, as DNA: TGTGCCAGCAGCTTTGGCCCCGGGATCGAGCAGTACGTC. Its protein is CASSFGPGIEQYV.

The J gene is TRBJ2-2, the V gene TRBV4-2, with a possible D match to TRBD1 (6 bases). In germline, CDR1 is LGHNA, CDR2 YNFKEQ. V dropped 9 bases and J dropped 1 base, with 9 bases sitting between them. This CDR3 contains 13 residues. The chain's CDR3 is CASQTGNTGELFF. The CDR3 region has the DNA TGTGCCAGTCAGACAGGGAACACCGGGGAGCTGTTTTTT.

The CDR3 protein is CASSPQGLSSYEQYV. CDR3 in DNA: TGTGCCAGCAGTCCACAGGGTTTGAGCTCCTACGAGCAGTACGTC. The chain joins TRBV28 to TRBJ2-7, with a weak D call TRBD1 (6 bases). The germline V and J ends were trimmed by 5 bases and 0 bases, with 14 bases remaining between them. This CDR3 contains 15 residues. Germline CDR1 is MDHEN and CDR2 is SYDVKM.

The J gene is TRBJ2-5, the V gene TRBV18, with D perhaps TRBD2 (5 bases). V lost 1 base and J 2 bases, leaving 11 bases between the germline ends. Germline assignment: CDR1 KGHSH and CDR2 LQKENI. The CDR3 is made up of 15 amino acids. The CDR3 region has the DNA TGTGCCAGCTCACCACTGAGGAGGACGCAAGAGACCCAGTACTTC. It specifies CASSPLRRTQETQYF. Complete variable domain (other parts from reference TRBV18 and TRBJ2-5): NAGVMQNPRHLVRRRGQEARLRCSPMKGHSHVYWYRQLPEEGLKFMVYLQKENIIDESGMPKERFSAEFPKEGPSILRIQQVVRGDSAAYFCASSPLRRTQETQYFGPGTRLLVL.

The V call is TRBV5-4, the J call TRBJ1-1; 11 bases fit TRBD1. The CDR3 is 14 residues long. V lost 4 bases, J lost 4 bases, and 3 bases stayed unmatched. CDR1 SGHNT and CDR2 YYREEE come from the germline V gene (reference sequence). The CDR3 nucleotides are TGTGCCAGCAGCCGGGACAGGGGGGGCACTGAAGCTTTCTTT. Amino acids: CASSRDRGGTEAFF.

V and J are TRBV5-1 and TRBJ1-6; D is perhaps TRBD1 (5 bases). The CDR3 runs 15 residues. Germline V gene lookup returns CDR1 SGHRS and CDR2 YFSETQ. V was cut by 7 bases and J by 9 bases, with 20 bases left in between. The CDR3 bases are TGCGCCAGCCTGCTCCCCCAGGGAGGGAGTTCACCCCTCCACTTT. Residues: CASLLPQGGSSPLHF.

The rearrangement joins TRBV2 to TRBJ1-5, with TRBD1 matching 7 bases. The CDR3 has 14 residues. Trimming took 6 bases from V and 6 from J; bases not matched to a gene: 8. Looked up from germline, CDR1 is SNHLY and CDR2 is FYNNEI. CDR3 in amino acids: CASSLTGIFQPQHF. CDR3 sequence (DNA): TGTGCCAGCAGCCTGACAGGGATATTTCAGCCCCAGCATTTT.

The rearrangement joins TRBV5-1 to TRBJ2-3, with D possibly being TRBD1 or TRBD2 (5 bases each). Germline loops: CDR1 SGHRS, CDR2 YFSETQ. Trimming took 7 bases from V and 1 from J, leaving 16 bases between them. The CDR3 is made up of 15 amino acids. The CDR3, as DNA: TGCGCCAGCCACCCTGGGGGATGGGGCACAGATACGCAGTATTTT. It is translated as CASHPGGWGTDTQYF.

In DNA form, the CDR3 reads TGTGCCAGCAGCTCCGCCCGGGGCTTCCTCTACAATGAGCAGTTCTTC. It specifies CASSSARGFLYNEQFF. This chain uses TRBV5-5 with TRBJ2-1, with D perhaps given as TRBD1 or TRBD2 (5 bases each). The germline gives CDR1 SGHKS, CDR2 YYEKEE (reference sequence). Deletions cut 3 bases from V and 3 bases from J, with 16 bases between. The CDR3 covers 16 residues.

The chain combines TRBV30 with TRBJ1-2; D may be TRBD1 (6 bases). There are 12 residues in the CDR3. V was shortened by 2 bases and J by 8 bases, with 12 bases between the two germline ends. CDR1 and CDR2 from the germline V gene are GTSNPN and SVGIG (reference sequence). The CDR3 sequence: CAWSTRGIGYTF. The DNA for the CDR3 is TGTGCCTGGAGTACCAGGGGAATCGGCTACACCTTC.

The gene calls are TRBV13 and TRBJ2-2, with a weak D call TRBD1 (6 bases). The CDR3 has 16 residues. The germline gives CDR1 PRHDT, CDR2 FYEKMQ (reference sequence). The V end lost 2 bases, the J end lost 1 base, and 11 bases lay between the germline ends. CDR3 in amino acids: CASSLRRGLNTGELFF. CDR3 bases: TGTGCCAGCAGCTTACGCAGGGGCCTGAACACCGGGGAGCTGTTTTTT.

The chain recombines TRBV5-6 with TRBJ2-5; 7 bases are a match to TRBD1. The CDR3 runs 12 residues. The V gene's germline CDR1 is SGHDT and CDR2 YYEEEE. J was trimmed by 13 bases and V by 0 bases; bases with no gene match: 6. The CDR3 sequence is CASSLAPDRPYF. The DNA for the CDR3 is TGTGCCAGCAGCTTGGCCCCGGACAGGCCGTACTTC.

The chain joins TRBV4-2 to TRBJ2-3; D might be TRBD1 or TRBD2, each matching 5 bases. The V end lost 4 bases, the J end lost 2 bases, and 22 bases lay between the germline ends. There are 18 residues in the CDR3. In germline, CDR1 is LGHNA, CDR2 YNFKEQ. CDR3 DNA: TGTGCCAGCAGCCGGGTACCGGGACCTAGCCCCCCCACAGATACGCAGTATTTT. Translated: CASSRVPGPSPPTDTQYF.

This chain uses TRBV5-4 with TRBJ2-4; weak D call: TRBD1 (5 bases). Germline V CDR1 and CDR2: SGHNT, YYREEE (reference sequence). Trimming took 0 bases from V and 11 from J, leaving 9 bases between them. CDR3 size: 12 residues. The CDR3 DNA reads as TGTGCCAGCAGCTTGGGCAGGGAAGTTCAGTACTTC. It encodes CASSLGREVQYF. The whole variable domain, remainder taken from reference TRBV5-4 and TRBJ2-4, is ETGVTQSPTHLIKTRGQQVTLRCSSQSGHNTVSWYQQALGQGPQFIFQYYREEENGRGNFPPRFSGLQFPNYSSELNVNALELDDSALYLCASSLGREVQYFGAGTRLSVL.

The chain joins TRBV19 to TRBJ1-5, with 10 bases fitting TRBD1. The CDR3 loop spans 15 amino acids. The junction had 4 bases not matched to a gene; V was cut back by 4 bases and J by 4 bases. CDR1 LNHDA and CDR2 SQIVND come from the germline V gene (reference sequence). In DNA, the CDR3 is TGTGCCAGTAGTACGGGGACAGGGGTTAATCAGCCCCAGCATTTT. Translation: CASSTGTGVNQPQHF.

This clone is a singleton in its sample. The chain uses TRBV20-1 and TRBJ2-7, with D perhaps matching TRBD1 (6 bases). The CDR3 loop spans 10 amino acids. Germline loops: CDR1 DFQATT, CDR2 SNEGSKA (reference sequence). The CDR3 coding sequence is TGCGAGGGGGTTTCCTACGAGCAGTACGTC. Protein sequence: CEGVSYEQYV.

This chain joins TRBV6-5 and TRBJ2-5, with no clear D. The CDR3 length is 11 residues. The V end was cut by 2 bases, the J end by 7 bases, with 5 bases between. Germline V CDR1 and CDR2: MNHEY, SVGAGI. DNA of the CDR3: TGTGCCAGCAGTTACGTGGGGACCCAGTACTTC. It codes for CASSYVGTQYF.

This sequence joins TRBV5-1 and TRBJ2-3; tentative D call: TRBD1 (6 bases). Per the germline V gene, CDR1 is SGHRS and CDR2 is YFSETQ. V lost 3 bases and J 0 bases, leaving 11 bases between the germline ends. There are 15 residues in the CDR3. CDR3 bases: TGCGCCAGCAGCTCCCAGGGGCGGAGCACAGATACGCAGTATTTT. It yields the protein CASSSQGRSTDTQYF.

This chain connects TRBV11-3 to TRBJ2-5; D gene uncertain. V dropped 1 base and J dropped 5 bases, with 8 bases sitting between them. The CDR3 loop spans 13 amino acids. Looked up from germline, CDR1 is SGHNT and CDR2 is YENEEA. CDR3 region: CASSLGAGETQYF. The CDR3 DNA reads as TGTGCCAGCAGCTTAGGAGCCGGGGAGACCCAGTACTTC.